The next 32 T cell receptor beta chains were all read from a single sample in a study of blood T cell repertoires in COVID-19. TCRdb keeps only in-frame clones here, not all; method: immunoSEQ multiplex PCR. The repertoire holds around 130,000 clones, with about 83% as singletons. Sample: peripheral blood. All receptors derive from a woman aged 45-65 years with acute or convalescent COVID-19.

This sequence joins TRBV5-1 and TRBJ2-2; TRBD1 agrees at 7 bases. From germline, CDR1 is SGHRS and CDR2 YFSETQ. V was pared by 2 bases and J by 7 bases, with 2 bases of the junction left unmatched. The CDR3 length is 13 residues. The CDR3 here is CASSLGTVGELFF. As DNA, the CDR3 is TGCGCCAGCAGCTTAGGGACAGTCGGGGAGCTGTTTTTT.

The V gene is TRBV6-5, the J gene TRBJ1-2; 9 bases are a match to TRBD1. CDR3 length: 14 residues. The germline gives CDR1 MNHEY, CDR2 SVGAGI. Unmatched junction bases numbered 4, after V lost 7 bases and J lost 1 base. The DNA for the CDR3 is TGTGCCAGCACCAGGGACAGGGATAACTATGGCTACACCTTC. Translating gives CASTRDRDNYGYTF.

The rearrangement links TRBV4-1 to TRBJ1-2; 7 nucleotides align to TRBD1. Germline CDR1 and CDR2: MGHRA and YSYEKL. This CDR3 comprises 15 residues. Germline trimming cut 1 base from V and 3 bases from J; bases unmatched to any gene: 5. The CDR3 DNA sequence: TGCGCCAGCAGCCAAGCGGCCACAGGGGACTATGGCTACACCTTC. Its protein is CASSQAATGDYGYTF.

The chain uses TRBV6-5 and TRBJ1-5, with a tentative D call TRBD1 (5 bases). Germline assignment: CDR1 MNHEY and CDR2 SVGAGI. Trimming removed 6 bases at V and 5 bases at J, with 11 bases between. The CDR3 covers 13 residues. The CDR3 DNA reads as TGTGCCAGCAGAGCGGGGCAACATCAGCCCCAGCATTTT. Translating it yields CASRAGQHQPQHF.

The chain links TRBV29-1 to TRBJ1-1, with D possibly being TRBD1 (6 bases). The length of the CDR3 is 14 residues. V shed 1 base and J shed 4 bases, with 13 bases lying between them. Germline V lookup: CDR1 SQVTM, CDR2 ANQGSEA. For the CDR3, the DNA is TGCAGCGTTGAAGGGACAGAGGGAGCCACTGAAGCTTTCTTT. As protein: CSVEGTEGATEAFF. The full variable domain, with the rest looked up from reference TRBV29-1 and TRBJ1-1, is SAVISQKPSRDICQRGTSLTIQCQVDSQVTMMFWYRQQPGQSLTLIATANQGSEATYESGFVIDKFPISRPNLTFSTLTVSNMSPEDSSIYLCSVEGTEGATEAFFGQGTRLTVV.

The gene calls are TRBV6-5 and TRBJ2-7; D ambiguous. The CDR3 runs 13 residues. CDR1 and CDR2 (germline): MNHEY, SVGAGI. With 2 bases removed from V and 1 base from J, the gap between germline ends came to 6 bases. The CDR3 DNA is TGTGCCAGCAGTTACAGCTTATCCTACGAGCAGTACTTC. The encoded protein is CASSYSLSYEQYF.

The genes are TRBV30 and TRBJ1-5; 9 bases fit TRBD1. There are 15 residues in the CDR3. In germline, CDR1 is GTSNPN, CDR2 SVGIG (reference sequence). V lost 2 bases and J lost 7; bases outside the gene matches: 9. DNA for the CDR3: TGTGCCTGGAGTATGGCAACAGGGGGCAGGCAGCCCCAGCATTTT. Amino acids: CAWSMATGGRQPQHF.

The J gene is TRBJ1-6, the V gene TRBV6-5; D call uncertain. V was pared by 6 bases and J by 5 bases, with 5 bases between. The CDR3 spans 12 residues. The germline V gene encodes CDR1 MNHEY and CDR2 SVGAGI. CDR3 residues: CASSKNNSPLHF. Here the CDR3 DNA reads TGTGCCAGCAGCAAAAATAATTCACCCCTCCACTTT.

Written as DNA, the CDR3 is TGCAGCGTTGGGGCAGGGCAGACAGATACGCAGTATTTT. It translates to CSVGAGQTDTQYF. The chain is built from TRBV29-1 and TRBJ2-3; D possibly corresponds to TRBD1 (5 bases). V was pared by 4 bases and J by 3 bases, with 11 bases between. Per the germline V gene, CDR1 is SQVTM and CDR2 is ANQGSEA. The CDR3 sequence is 13 residues long.

V gene TRBV18 combines with J gene TRBJ1-2; D is unresolved. Germline V gives CDR1 KGHSH, CDR2 LQKENI. Trimming cost V 6 bases and J 5 bases, with 13 bases left between them. The CDR3 runs to 13 residues. CDR3 in amino acids: CASSPSSEYGYTF. CDR3 bases: TGTGCCAGCTCCCCGTCGTCAGAATATGGCTACACCTTC.

The J gene is TRBJ2-5, the V gene TRBV10-2, with 10 bases fitting TRBD2. V was clipped by 8 bases and J by 4 bases; unmatched bases: 13. CDR3 length: 16 residues. Per germline, CDR1 WSHSY and CDR2 SAAADI. The CDR3 reads CASCPGLAGGRETQYF. In DNA form, the CDR3 reads TGCGCCAGCTGTCCCGGGTTAGCGGGAGGTCGAGAGACCCAGTACTTC.

The V call is TRBV6-2 or TRBV6-3, the J call TRBJ1-2; D ambiguous. V dropped 5 bases and J dropped 8 bases, with 12 bases sitting between them. This CDR3 region has 12 residues. CDR1 MNHEY and CDR2 SVGEGT come from the germline V gene. The DNA of the CDR3 is TGTGCCAGCAGTCCGGCCTCCAGGGGCTACACCTTC. It yields the protein CASSPASRGYTF.

V and J are TRBV6-5 and TRBJ1-2, with 9 bases identical to TRBD1. The V segment lost 7 bases and the J segment 3 bases; nucleotides outside the gene matches: 9. This CDR3 contains 15 residues. Germline-derived CDR1 and CDR2 are MNHEY and SVGAGI. CDR3 loop: CASTTGTGMDYGYTF. Here the CDR3 DNA reads TGTGCCAGCACTACCGGGACAGGGATGGACTATGGCTACACCTTC.

The rearrangement joins TRBV7-9 to TRBJ1-4, with TRBD1 matching 7 bases. The CDR3 has 15 residues. The junction had 9 bases not matched to a gene; V was cut back by 6 bases and J by 5 bases. Per the germline V gene, CDR1 is SEHNR and CDR2 is FQNEAQ (reference sequence). The CDR3 here is CASSEGDSANEKLFF. CDR3 DNA: TGTGCCAGCAGTGAGGGGGACAGTGCGAATGAAAAACTGTTTTTT.

The V and J genes are TRBV29-1 and TRBJ1-2; D may be TRBD1 (6 bases). V was clipped by 0 bases and J by 6 bases, with 14 bases between them. The CDR3 is 14 amino acids. The germline V gene has CDR1 SQVTM and CDR2 ANQGSEA. The CDR3 spells CSVEDQGRGHGYTF. DNA of the CDR3: TGCAGCGTTGAAGATCAGGGCAGGGGACATGGCTACACCTTC.

The chain recombines TRBV10-3 with TRBJ2-3, with a weak D call TRBD2 (6 bases). This CDR3 has 15 residues. V lost 4 bases, J lost 2 bases, and 13 bases lay in between. Per the germline V gene, CDR1 is ENHRY and CDR2 is SYGVKD. The CDR3, as DNA: TGTGCCATCAGTGGCAGCGGGCGCAACACAGATACGCAGTATTTT. It codes for CAISGSGRNTDTQYF.

The CDR3 region is CAIRPDREGNTIYF. In DNA form, the CDR3 reads TGTGCCATCAGGCCGGACAGGGAGGGAAACACCATATATTTT. The gene calls are TRBV10-3 and TRBJ1-3, with 8 bases fitting TRBD1. V gave up 6 bases and J gave up 4 bases; unmatched junction bases: 5. The CDR3 sequence is 14 residues long. The germline CDR1 and CDR2 sequences are ENHRY and SYGVKD.

The chain combines TRBV11-2 with TRBJ2-1; 9 nucleotides agree with TRBD2. V lost 3 bases, J lost 7 bases, and 7 bases stayed unmatched. This CDR3 is built from 15 residues. CDR1 SGHAT and CDR2 FQNNGV come from the germline V gene. CDR3 in amino acids: CASSLRWLAGNEQFF. In DNA form, the CDR3 reads TGTGCCAGCAGCTTGAGGTGGCTAGCGGGAAATGAGCAGTTCTTC.

The chain joins TRBV19 to TRBJ1-2; possibly TRBD1 for D (5 bases). Germline CDR1 LNHDA, CDR2 SQIVND (reference sequence). The CDR3 has 19 residues. V dropped 1 base and J dropped 6 bases, with 27 bases sitting between them. The DNA of the CDR3 is TGTGCCAGTAGTATAGTTGAAGCCAACTTTTTCTCAGGGTACGATGGCTACACCTTC. It specifies CASSIVEANFFSGYDGYTF.

In this sample, this clone turned up a few times. The chain combines TRBV6-2 or TRBV6-3 with TRBJ1-5, with D possibly TRBD1 on 6 matching bases. CDR1 and CDR2 (germline): MNHEY, SVGEGT. The CDR3 runs to 15 residues. Between the trimmed V and J ends, which lost 3 bases and 6 bases, there was a span of 15 bases. CDR3 nucleotides: TGTGCCAGCAGTTATTGGGGGGGCGGAGGTCAGCCCCAGCATTTT. Translation gives CASSYWGGGGQPQHF.

This clone was observed a single time. The V gene is TRBV30, the J gene TRBJ2-5; D is perhaps TRBD1 (5 bases). Germline CDR1 and CDR2: GTSNPN and SVGIG (reference sequence). Trimming stripped 0 bases from V and 6 bases from J, with 14 bases between. The CDR3 is 14 residues long. The CDR3 sequence: CAWSVQAVVKTQYF. In DNA form, the CDR3 reads TGTGCCTGGAGTGTACAGGCAGTCGTAAAGACCCAGTACTTC.

The chain joins TRBV10-2 to TRBJ1-2; 9 nucleotides agree with TRBD1. The germline CDR1 and CDR2 sequences are WSHSY and SAAADI. The CDR3 spans 14 residues. The ends lost 6 bases at V and 5 bases at J; junction bases unmatched: 7. This CDR3 is CASSTGGVGYGYTF. The CDR3 DNA reads TGCGCCAGCAGCACAGGGGGCGTAGGGTATGGCTACACCTTC.

DNA for the CDR3: TGCGCCAGCAGCCTTAGCGGGGGGAAAGATACGCAGTATTTT. It specifies CASSLSGGKDTQYF. This chain connects TRBV5-1 to TRBJ2-3; 10 positions match TRBD2. Per germline, CDR1 SGHRS and CDR2 YFSETQ. V lost 4 bases to trimming and J lost 5 bases; unmatched junction nucleotides: 4. The CDR3 totals 14 residues.

Concerning this clone itself: The junction departs from germline at one end; a sequencing error may be responsible. The chain combines TRBV7-9 with TRBJ2-7, with TRBD2 as a possible D gene (7 bases). Germline V gene sequence: CDR1 SEHNR, CDR2 FQNEAQ (reference sequence). The CDR3 sequence is 17 residues long. The CDR3 spells CASSLEGGGNPLTPLGF. CDR3 in DNA: TGTGCCAGCAGCTTAGAGGGAGGGGGGAATCCGCTCACTCCCCTTGGCTTC.

V is TRBV6-5 and J is TRBJ2-7, with D uncertain. The CDR3 runs 13 residues. The germline V and J ends were trimmed by 5 bases and 0 bases, with 8 bases remaining between them. In germline, CDR1 is MNHEY, CDR2 SVGAGI. In DNA, the CDR3 is TGTGCCAGCAGTCTAGGAAGCTCCTACGAGCAGTACTTC. It specifies CASSLGSSYEQYF.

The genes are TRBV7-9 and TRBJ2-6, with 8 bases matching TRBD1. The trim removed 7 bases at V and 17 bases at J, leaving 19 bases unmatched. Per germline, CDR1 SEHNR and CDR2 FQNEAQ (reference sequence). The CDR3 spans 15 residues. The CDR3 here is CASKQPSPTGTGMTF. CDR3 DNA: TGTGCCAGCAAGCAACCTTCCCCGACCGGGACAGGAATGACTTTC.

The rearrangement links TRBV11-3 to TRBJ1-1; 9 bases fit TRBD1. Trimming took 5 bases from V and 1 from J; bases not matched to a gene: 5. The CDR3 is 15 amino acids. Germline loops: CDR1 SGHNT, CDR2 YENEEA. In nucleotides, the CDR3 is TGTGCCAGCAGCCCCAGGGACAGGGCGAACACTGAAGCTTTCTTT. Translating it yields CASSPRDRANTEAFF.

The gene calls are TRBV6-4 and TRBJ1-1; 9 bases are shared with TRBD1. V shed 0 bases and J 5 bases; nucleotides not matched to a gene: 4. CDR3 length: 15 amino acids. Germline lookup yields CDR1 MRHNA and CDR2 SNTAGT. CDR3 nucleotide sequence: TGTGCCAGCAGTGACTCTCCGGGACAGGGTACTGAAGCTTTCTTT. Protein: CASSDSPGQGTEAFF.

V is TRBV19 and J is TRBJ1-5; D ambiguous. This CDR3 comprises 12 residues. V was clipped by 10 bases and J by 2 bases, with 9 bases between them. Germline lookup yields CDR1 LNHDA and CDR2 SQIVND (reference sequence). This CDR3 is CATGVGNQPQHF. Here the CDR3 DNA reads TGTGCCACCGGGGTGGGCAATCAGCCCCAGCATTTT.

The chain couples TRBV6-5 to TRBJ1-6, with TRBD1 matching 7 bases. The germline CDR1 and CDR2 sequences are MNHEY and SVGAGI. Trimming removed 6 bases from V and 11 bases from J; junction bases left unmatched: 13. The CDR3 is made up of 15 amino acids. Written as DNA, the CDR3 is TGTGCCAGCAGAGCTTCCACAGGGGCGCTGGCACCCCTCCACTTT. As protein: CASRASTGALAPLHF.

J is TRBJ1-2 and V is TRBV29-1, with 7 bases aligning to TRBD1. This CDR3 comprises 12 residues. The V gene end was trimmed by 3 bases and the J gene end by 8 bases; junction bases not matched to a gene: 6. Germline V gene sequence: CDR1 SQVTM, CDR2 ANQGSEA. CDR3 residues: CSVELGQRGYTF. The CDR3 DNA reads TGCAGCGTTGAGCTGGGACAGAGGGGCTACACCTTC.

The gene calls are TRBV7-9 and TRBJ1-2; TRBD1 matches at 7 bases. In germline, CDR1 is SEHNR, CDR2 FQNEAQ (reference sequence). The CDR3 is 12 amino acids. J lost 14 bases, V lost 1 base, and 7 bases had no gene match. The DNA for the CDR3 is TGTGCCAGCAGCTTAGTTACAGGGGCGGGTACCTTC. Amino acid sequence: CASSLVTGAGTF.